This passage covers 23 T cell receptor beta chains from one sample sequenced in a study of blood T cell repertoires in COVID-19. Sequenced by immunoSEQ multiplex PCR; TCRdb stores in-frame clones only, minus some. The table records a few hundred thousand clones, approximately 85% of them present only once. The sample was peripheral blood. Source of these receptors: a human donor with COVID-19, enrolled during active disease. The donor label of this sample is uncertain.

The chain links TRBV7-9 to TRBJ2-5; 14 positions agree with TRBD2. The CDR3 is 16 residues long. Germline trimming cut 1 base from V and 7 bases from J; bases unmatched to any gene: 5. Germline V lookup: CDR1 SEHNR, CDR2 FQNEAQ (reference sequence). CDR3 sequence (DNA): TGTGCCAGCAGCTTAGGGGGGACTAGCGGGAGAGGGACCCAGTACTTC. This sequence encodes CASSLGGTSGRGTQYF.

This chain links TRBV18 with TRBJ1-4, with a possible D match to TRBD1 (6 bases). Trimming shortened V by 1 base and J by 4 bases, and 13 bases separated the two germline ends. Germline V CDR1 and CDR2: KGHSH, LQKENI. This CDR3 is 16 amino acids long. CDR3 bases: TGTGCCAGCTCACCACGCGGACAGCGGGATAATGAAAAACTGTTTTTT. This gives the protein CASSPRGQRDNEKLFF.

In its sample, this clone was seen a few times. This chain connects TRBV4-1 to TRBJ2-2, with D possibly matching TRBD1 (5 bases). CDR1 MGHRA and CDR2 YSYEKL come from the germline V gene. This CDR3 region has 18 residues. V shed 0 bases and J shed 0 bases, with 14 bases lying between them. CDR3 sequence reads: CASSQDTGRAANTGELFF. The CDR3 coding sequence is TGCGCCAGCAGCCAAGATACGGGCAGGGCCGCGAACACCGGGGAGCTGTTTTTT.

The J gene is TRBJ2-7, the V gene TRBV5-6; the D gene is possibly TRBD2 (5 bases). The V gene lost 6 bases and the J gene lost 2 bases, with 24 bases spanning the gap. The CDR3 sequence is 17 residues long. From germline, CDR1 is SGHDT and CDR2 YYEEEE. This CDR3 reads CASNEYYPGTRAYEQYF. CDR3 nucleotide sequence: TGTGCCAGCAACGAATACTACCCCGGCACTAGGGCCTACGAGCAGTACTTC.

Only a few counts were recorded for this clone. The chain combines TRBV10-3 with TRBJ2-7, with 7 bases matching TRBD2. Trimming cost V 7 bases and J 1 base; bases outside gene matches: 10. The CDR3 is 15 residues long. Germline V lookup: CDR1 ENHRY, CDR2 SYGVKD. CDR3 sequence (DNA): TGTGCCATCAACCCGAGCGGGAATTATTCCTACGAGCAGTACTTC. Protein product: CAINPSGNYSYEQYF.

CDR3 loop: CASSKVLAERSSYNEQFF. As DNA, the CDR3 is TGTGCCAGCAGCAAAGTACTAGCGGAGCGTAGCTCCTACAATGAGCAGTTCTTC. This rearrangement joins TRBV21-1 to TRBJ2-1; the table's D gene call, TRBD2, was not cross checked with the DNA. TRBV21-1 is noted as a pseudogene. The CDR3 runs to 18 residues.

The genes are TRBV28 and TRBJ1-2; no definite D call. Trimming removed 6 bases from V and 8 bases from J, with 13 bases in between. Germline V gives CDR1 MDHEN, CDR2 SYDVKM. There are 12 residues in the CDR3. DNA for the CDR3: TGTGCCAGCAGCGAACCTCCTGGCGGCTACACCTTC. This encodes CASSEPPGGYTF.

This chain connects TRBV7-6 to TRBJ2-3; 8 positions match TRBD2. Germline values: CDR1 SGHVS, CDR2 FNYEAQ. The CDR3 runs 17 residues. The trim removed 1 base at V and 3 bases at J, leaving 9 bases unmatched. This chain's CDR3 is CASSLGVSGSGTDTQYF. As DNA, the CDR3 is TGTGCCAGCAGCTTAGGGGTGAGCGGGAGTGGAACAGATACGCAGTATTTT.

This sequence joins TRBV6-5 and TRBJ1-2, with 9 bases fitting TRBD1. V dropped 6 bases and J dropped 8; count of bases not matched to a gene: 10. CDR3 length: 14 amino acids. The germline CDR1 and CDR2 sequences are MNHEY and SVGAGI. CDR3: CASSTPGTGRGYTF. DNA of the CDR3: TGTGCCAGCAGCACCCCCGGGACAGGGAGAGGCTACACCTTC.

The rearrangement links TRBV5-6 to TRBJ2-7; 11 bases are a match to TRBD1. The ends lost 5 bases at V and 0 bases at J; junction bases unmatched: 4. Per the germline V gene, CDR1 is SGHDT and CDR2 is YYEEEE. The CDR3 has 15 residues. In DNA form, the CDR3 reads TGTGCCAGCAGTGTTGGGACAGGGGGCTCCTACGAGCAGTACTTC. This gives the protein CASSVGTGGSYEQYF.

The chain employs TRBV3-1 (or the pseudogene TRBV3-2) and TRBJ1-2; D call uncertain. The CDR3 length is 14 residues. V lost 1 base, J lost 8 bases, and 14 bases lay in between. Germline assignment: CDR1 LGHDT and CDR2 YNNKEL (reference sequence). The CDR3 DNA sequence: TGTGCCAGCAGCCAAGCCGGATTGGGAGGAGGCTACACCTTC. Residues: CASSQAGLGGGYTF.

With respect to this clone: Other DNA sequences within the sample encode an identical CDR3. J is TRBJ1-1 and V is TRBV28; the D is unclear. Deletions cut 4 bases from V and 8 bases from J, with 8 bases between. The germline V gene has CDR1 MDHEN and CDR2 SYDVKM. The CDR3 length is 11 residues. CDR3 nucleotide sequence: TGTGCCAGCAGTTGGGCGTTGGAAGCTTTCTTT. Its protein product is CASSWALEAFF.

In DNA form, the CDR3 reads TGTGCCAGCAGACCACAGGGGGCGAGTTTGAACACTGAAGCTTTCTTT. This gives the protein CASRPQGASLNTEAFF. V and J are TRBV11-2 and TRBJ1-1; 9 bases map to TRBD1. CDR1 is SGHAT and CDR2 is FQNNGV in the germline V gene. V gave up 6 bases and J gave up 0 bases; unmatched junction bases: 8. The CDR3 totals 16 residues.

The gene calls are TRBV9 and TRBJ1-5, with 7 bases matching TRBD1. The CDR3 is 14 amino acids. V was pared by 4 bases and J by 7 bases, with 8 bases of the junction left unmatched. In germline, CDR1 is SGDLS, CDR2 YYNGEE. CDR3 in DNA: TGTGCCAGCAGCCCAGACAGGGATAGGCAGCCCCAGCATTTT. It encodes CASSPDRDRQPQHF.

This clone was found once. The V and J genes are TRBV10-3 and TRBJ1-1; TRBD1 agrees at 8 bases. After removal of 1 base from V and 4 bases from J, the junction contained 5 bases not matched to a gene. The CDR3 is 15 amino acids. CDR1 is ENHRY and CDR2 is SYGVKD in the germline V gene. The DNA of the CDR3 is TGTGCCATCAGTGAGTTGCAGGGGGCGCGCACTGAAGCTTTCTTT. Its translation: CAISELQGARTEAFF.

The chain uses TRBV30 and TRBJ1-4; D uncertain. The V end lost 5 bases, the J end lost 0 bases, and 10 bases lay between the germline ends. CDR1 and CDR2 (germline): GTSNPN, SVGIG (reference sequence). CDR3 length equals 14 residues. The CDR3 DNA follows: TGTGCCTGGGCGGGGTGGCCAACTAATGAAAAACTGTTTTTT. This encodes CAWAGWPTNEKLFF. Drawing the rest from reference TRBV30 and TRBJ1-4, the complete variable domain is SQTIHQWPATLVQPVGSPLSLECTVEGTSNPNLYWYRQAAGRGLQLLFYSVGIGQISSEVPQNLSASRPQDRQFILSSKKLLLSDSGFYLCAWAGWPTNEKLFFGSGTQLSVL.

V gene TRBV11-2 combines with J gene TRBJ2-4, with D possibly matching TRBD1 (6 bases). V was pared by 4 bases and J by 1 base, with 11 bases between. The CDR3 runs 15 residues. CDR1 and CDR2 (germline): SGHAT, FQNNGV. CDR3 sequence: CASSSPRGAKNIQYF. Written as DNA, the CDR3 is TGTGCCAGCAGCTCCCCTAGGGGGGCCAAAAACATTCAGTACTTC.

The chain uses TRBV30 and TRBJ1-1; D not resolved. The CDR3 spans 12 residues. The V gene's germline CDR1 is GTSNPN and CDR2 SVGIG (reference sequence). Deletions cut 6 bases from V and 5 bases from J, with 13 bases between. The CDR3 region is CACMKGGTEAFF. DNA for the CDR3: TGTGCCTGCATGAAGGGAGGAACTGAAGCTTTCTTT.

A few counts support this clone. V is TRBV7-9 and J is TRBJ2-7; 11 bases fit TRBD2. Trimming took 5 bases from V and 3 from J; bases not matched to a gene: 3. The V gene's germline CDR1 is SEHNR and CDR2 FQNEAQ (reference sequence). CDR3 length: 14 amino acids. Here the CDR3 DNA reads TGTGCCAGCAGCCCCGGGACTAGCGGCTACGAGCAGTACTTC. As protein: CASSPGTSGYEQYF.

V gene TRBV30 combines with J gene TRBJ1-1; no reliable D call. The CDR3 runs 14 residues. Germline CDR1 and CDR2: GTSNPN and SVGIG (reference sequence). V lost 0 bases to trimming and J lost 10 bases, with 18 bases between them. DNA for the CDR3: TGTGCCTGGAGTGTGGGCGCCCTCCCTACCACAGCTTTCTTT. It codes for CAWSVGALPTTAFF.

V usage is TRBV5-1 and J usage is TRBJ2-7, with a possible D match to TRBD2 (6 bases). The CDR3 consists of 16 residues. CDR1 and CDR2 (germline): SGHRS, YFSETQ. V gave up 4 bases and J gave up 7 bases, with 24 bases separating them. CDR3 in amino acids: CASSALPGTTAGEQYF. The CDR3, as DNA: TGCGCCAGCAGCGCCCTCCCTGGGACCACCGCGGGAGAGCAGTACTTC.

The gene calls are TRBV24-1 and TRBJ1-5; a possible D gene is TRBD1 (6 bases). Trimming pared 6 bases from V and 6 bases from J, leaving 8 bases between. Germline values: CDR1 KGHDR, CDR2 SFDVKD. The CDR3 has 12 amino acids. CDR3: CATSTGIQPQHF. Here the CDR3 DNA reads TGTGCCACCAGTACAGGGATTCAGCCCCAGCATTTT.

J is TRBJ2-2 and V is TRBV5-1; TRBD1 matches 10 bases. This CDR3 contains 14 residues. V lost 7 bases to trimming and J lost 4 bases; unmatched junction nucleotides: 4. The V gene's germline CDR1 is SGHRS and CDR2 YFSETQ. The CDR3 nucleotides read TGCGCCAGCGGCGGGACAGGGGTCACCGGGGAGCTGTTTTTT. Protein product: CASGGTGVTGELFF.